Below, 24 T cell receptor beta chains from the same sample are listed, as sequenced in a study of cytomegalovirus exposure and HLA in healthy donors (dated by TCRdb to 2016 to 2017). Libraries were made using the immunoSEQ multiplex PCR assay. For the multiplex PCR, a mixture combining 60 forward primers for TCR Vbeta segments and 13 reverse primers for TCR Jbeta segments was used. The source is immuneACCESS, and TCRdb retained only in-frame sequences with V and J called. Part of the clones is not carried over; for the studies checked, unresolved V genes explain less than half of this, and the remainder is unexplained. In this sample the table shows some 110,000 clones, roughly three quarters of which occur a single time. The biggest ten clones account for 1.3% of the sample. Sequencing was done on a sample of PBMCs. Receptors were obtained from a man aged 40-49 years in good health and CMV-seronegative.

The CDR3 spells CASSGGSHEQYF. CDR3 nucleotide sequence: TGTGCCAGCAGCGGAGGAAGCCACGAGCAGTACTTC. The chain joins TRBV7-2 to TRBJ2-7, with D possibly TRBD2 on 5 matching bases. Trimming took off 5 bases at V and 5 bases at J, with 10 bases between the two ends. The CDR3 totals 12 residues. The germline gives CDR1 SGHTA, CDR2 FQGNSA.

This CDR3 reads CASSQEGAGGSYEQYF. The CDR3 DNA sequence: TGTGCCAGCAGCCAAGAGGGAGCGGGAGGCTCCTACGAGCAGTACTTC. The rearrangement uses TRBV4-2 and TRBJ2-7; 9 nucleotides align to TRBD2. CDR3 length: 16 residues. The V gene's germline CDR1 is LGHNA and CDR2 YNFKEQ. V lost 0 bases to trimming and J lost 0 bases; unmatched junction nucleotides: 3.

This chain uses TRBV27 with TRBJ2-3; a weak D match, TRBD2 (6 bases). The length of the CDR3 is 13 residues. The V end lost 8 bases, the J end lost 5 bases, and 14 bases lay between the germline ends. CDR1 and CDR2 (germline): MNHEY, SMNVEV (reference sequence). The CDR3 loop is CASGGLWGDTQYF. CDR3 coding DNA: TGTGCCAGCGGGGGACTCTGGGGAGATACGCAGTATTTT.

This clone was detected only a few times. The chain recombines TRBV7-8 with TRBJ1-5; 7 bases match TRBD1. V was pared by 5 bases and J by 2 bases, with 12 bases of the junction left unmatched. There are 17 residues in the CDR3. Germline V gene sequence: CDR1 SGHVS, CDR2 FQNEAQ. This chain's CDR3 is CASSTGDSFSGNQPQHF. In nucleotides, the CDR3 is TGTGCCAGCAGCACGGGGGACAGCTTCTCGGGCAATCAGCCCCAGCATTTT. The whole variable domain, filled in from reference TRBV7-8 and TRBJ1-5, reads GAGVSQSPRYKVAKRGQDVALRCDPISGHVSLFWYQQALGQGPEFLTYFQNEAQLDKSGLPSDRFFAERPEGSVSTLKIQRTQQEDSAVYLCASSTGDSFSGNQPQHFGDGTRLSIL.

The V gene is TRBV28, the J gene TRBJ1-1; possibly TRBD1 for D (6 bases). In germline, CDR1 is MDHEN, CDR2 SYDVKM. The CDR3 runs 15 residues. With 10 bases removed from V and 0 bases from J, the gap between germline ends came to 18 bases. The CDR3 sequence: CATSWGGGMNTEAFF. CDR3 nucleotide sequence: TGTGCCACCTCCTGGGGAGGGGGAATGAACACTGAAGCTTTCTTT.

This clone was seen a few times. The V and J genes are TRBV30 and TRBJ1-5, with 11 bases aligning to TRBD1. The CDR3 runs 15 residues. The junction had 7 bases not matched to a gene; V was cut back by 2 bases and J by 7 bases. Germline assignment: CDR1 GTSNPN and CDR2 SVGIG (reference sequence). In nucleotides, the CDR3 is TGTGCCTGGAGTTCCGGGACAGGGGGAGGACAGCCCCAGCATTTT. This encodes CAWSSGTGGGQPQHF.

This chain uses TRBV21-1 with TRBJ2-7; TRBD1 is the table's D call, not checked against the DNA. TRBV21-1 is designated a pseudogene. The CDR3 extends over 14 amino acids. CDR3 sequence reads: CASSKEQGAYEQYF. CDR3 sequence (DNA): TGTGCCAGCAGCAAAGAACAGGGTGCCTACGAGCAGTACTTC.

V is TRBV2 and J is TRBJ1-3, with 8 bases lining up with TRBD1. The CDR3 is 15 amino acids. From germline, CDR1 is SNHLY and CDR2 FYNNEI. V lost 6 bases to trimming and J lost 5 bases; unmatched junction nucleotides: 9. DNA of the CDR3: TGTGCCAGCAGCGACCCAGGACAGGGCCGAAACACCATATATTTT. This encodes CASSDPGQGRNTIYF.

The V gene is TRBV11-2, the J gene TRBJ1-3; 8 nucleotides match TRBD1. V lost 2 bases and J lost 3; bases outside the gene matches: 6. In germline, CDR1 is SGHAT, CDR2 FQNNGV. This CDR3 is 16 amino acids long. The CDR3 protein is CASSLKLQGVGNTIYF. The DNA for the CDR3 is TGTGCCAGCAGCTTAAAGCTACAGGGGGTTGGAAACACCATATATTTT.

CDR3 nucleotides: TGTGCCAGCAGCTTAAGCGGGGGAAGTGCACAAGAGACCCAGTACTTC. Its translation is CASSLSGGSAQETQYF. The V call is TRBV7-2, the J call TRBJ2-5; TRBD2 matches at 8 bases. Per germline, CDR1 SGHTA and CDR2 FQGNSA. CDR3 length: 16 amino acids. V was pared by 2 bases and J by 2 bases, with 7 bases of the junction left unmatched.

CDR3 amino acids: CASTSGQAERGYTF. As DNA, the CDR3 is TGTGCCAGCACCTCCGGACAGGCTGAACGGGGCTACACCTTC. This chain connects TRBV6-1 to TRBJ1-2, with 7 nucleotides matching TRBD1. The J segment lost 8 bases and the V segment lost 7 bases, leaving 13 bases of the junction unmatched. Germline loops: CDR1 MNHNS, CDR2 SASEGT. This CDR3 is built from 14 residues.

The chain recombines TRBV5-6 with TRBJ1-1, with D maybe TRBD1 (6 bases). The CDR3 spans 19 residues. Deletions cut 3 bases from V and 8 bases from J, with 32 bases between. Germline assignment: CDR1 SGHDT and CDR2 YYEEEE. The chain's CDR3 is CASSSPDSPFPAGGHEAFF. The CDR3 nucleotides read TGTGCCAGCAGCTCCCCCGATTCCCCCTTCCCGGCCGGGGGGCACGAAGCTTTCTTT.

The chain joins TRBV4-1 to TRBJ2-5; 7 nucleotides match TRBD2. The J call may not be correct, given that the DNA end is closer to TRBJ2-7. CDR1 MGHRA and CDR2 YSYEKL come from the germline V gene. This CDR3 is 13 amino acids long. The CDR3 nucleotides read TGCGCCAGCAGCCAAGTGGGGGGGAACGAGCAGTACTTC. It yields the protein CASSQVGGNEQYF.

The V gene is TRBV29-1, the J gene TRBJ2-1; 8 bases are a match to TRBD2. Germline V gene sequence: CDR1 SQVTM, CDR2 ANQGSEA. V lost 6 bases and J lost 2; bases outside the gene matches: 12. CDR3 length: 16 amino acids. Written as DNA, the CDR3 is TGCAGCGTGTCGCTAGCGGGCGGCCAGGCCTACAATGAGCAGTTCTTC. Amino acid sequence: CSVSLAGGQAYNEQFF.

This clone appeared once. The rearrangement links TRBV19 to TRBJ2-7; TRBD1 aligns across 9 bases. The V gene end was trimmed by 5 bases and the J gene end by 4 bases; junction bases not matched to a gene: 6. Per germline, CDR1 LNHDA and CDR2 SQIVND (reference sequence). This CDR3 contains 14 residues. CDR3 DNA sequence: TGTGCCAGTAGTGCCGGGACAGGGTCTTACGAGCAGTACTTC. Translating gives CASSAGTGSYEQYF.

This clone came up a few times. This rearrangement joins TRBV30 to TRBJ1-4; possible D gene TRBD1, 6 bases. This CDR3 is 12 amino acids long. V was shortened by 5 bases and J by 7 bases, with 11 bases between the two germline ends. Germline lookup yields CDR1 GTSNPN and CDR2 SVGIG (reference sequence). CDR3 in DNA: TGTGCCTGGTGGCTAGGGGGTGAAAAACTGTTTTTT. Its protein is CAWWLGGEKLFF.

CDR3 nucleotide sequence: TGTGCCAGTAGTATGGGTTTAAGGCCGAGGGAATTCCGCACAGATACGCAGTATTTT. It translates to CASSMGLRPREFRTDTQYF. The chain links TRBV19 to TRBJ2-3; a weak D match, TRBD2 (5 bases). V was shortened by 3 bases and J by 1 base, with 23 bases between the two germline ends. Germline values: CDR1 LNHDA, CDR2 SQIVND (reference sequence). CDR3 length: 19 amino acids.

In DNA form, the CDR3 reads TGTGCCAGCAGAGGGGGACTAGGGAACGAGCAGTACTTC. Amino acids: CASRGGLGNEQYF. The chain joins TRBV5-6 to TRBJ2-7, with 8 bases aligning to TRBD2. Germline V gene data show CDR1 as SGHDT and CDR2 as YYEEEE. The V and J ends lost 5 bases and 5 bases, in that order; junction bases with no gene match: 6. The CDR3 has 13 amino acids.

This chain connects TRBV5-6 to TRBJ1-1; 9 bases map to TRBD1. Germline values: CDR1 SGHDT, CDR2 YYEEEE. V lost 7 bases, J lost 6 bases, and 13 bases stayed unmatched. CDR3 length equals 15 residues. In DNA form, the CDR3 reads TGTGCCAGCCGGACACCGGGACAGGGTTATGCTGAAGCTTTCTTT. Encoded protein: CASRTPGQGYAEAFF.

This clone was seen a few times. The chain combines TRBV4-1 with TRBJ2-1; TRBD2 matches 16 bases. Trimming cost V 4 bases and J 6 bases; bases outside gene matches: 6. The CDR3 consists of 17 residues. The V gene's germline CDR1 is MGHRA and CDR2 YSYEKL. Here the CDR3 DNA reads TGCGCCAGCAGCCCGCTAGGGACTAGCGGGAGGGCCAATGAGCAGTTCTTC. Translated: CASSPLGTSGRANEQFF.

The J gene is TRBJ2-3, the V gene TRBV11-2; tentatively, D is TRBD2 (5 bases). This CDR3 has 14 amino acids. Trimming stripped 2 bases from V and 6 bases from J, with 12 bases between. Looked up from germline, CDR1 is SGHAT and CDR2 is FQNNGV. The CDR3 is CASSLFVRGDTQYF. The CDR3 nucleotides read TGTGCCAGCAGCTTATTTGTCCGCGGGGATACGCAGTATTTT.

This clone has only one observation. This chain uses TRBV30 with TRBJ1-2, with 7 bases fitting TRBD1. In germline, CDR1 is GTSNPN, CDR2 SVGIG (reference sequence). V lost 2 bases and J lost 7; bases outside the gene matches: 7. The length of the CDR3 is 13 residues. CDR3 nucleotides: TGTGCCTGGAGTACGGGACAGACCCGTGGCTACACCTTC. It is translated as CAWSTGQTRGYTF.

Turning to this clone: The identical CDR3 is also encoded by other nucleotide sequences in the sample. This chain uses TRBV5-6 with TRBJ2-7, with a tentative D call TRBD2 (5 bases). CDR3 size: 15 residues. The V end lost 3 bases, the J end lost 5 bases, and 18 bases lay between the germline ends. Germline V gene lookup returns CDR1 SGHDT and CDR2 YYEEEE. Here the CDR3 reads CASSSTGRTRNEQYF. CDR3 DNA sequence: TGTGCCAGCAGCTCGACCGGACGGACTCGCAACGAGCAGTACTTC.

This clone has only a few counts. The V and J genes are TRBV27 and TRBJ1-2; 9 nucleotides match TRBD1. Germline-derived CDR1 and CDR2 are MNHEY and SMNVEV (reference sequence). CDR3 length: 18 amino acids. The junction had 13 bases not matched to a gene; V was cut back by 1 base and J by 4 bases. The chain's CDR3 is CASSLYGTGRRPSYGYTF. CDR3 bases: TGTGCCAGCAGTTTATACGGGACAGGGAGGCGGCCTAGCTATGGCTACACCTTC.